This is a list of T cell receptor beta chains from one sample in a study of cytomegalovirus exposure and HLA in healthy donors. Repertoires were generated with immunoSEQ multiplex PCR, while TCRdb's copy carries only in-frame clones and drops some. The table lists tens of thousands of clones, 75% to 90% of them singletons. Source material: PBMCs. The receptors originated from a woman aged 25 to 39 in good health and CMV-seropositive. The CDR3 runs from the conserved cysteine through the conserved F or W. The D gene is left open where the match is weak. Size is omitted from some rows. Given values are once, few, many or a class for expanded clones.

TRBJ1-1 | TRBV6-4 | few | . | CASSDGGVAEAFF | TGTGCCAGCAGTGACGGGGGGGTAGCTGAAGCTTTCTTT
TRBJ1-3 | TRBV28 | . | . | CASSPTGSGGNTIYF | TGTGCCAGCAGTCCAACAGGGTCAGGGGGAAACACCATATATTTT
TRBJ1-1 | TRBV19 | . | . | CASSMVRYTEAFF | TGTGCCAGTAGTATGGTTAGATACACTGAAGCTTTCTTT
TRBJ1-4 | TRBV4-1 | . | TRBD1 | CASSWGQGREKLFF | TGCGCCAGCAGCTGGGGACAGGGACGGGAAAAACTGTTTTTT
TRBJ2-5 | TRBV12-2 | . | . | CASRFTGLQETQYF | TGTGCAAGTCGCTTCACAGGGCTTCAAGAGACCCAGTACTTC
TRBJ2-7 | TRBV11-2 | . | TRBD2 | CASSLTISASGRAYEQYF | TGTGCCAGCAGCTTAACAATAAGCGCTAGCGGGAGGGCCTACGAGCAGTACTTC
TRBJ2-5 | TRBV27 | . | TRBD1 | CASGRQGQETQYF | TGTGCCAGCGGAAGACAGGGGCAAGAGACCCAGTACTTC
TRBJ2-3 | TRBV2 | . | . | CASSAGLILLRTDTQYF | TGTGCCAGCAGCGCCGGTCTCATCCTCCTTCGCACAGATACGCAGTATTTT
TRBJ2-2 | TRBV18 | . | TRBD2 | CASSPSGRPCTGELFF | TGTGCCAGCTCACCTAGCGGGAGGCCGTGCACCGGGGAGCTGTTTTTT
TRBJ2-1 | TRBV28 | . | . | CASSLSRGEQFF | TGTGCCAGCAGTTTATCTCGGGGGGAGCAGTTCTTC
TRBJ1-1 | TRBV27 | . | . | CASSLFGQNTEAFF | TGTGCCAGCAGTTTGTTCGGACAGAACACTGAAGCTTTCTTT
TRBJ2-7 | TRBV27 | . | TRBD1 | CASSLYRDRGLEQYF | TGTGCCAGCAGTTTGTACCGGGACAGGGGGCTCGAGCAGTACTTC
TRBJ2-6 | TRBV7-9 | . | . | CASSQPTAPSGANVLTF | TGTGCCAGCAGCCAGCCGACAGCCCCCTCTGGGGCCAACGTCCTGACTTTC
TRBJ2-1 | TRBV5-1 | . | . | CASSRWRGLNEQFF | TGCGCCAGCAGCCGGTGGCGGGGGCTCAATGAGCAGTTCTTC
TRBJ2-7 | TRBV10-3 | . | . | CAITADPSSYEQYF | TGTGCCATCACCGCCGACCCTAGCTCCTACGAGCAGTACTTC
TRBJ1-3 | TRBV19 | . | . | CASSTRESGNTIYF | TGTGCCAGTAGTACCCGGGAGTCGGGAAACACCATATATTTT
TRBJ2-3 | TRBV5-5 | . | TRBD2 | CASSTPSGADTQYF | TGTGCCAGCAGCACTCCTAGCGGGGCAGATACGCAGTATTTT
TRBJ2-7 | TRBV7-2 | . | TRBD2 | CASSPTTSGRYEQYF | TGTGCCAGCAGCCCAACGACTAGCGGGAGGTACGAGCAGTACTTC
TRBJ2-1 | TRBV29-1 | . | TRBD2 | CSVEKRLAGGPDEQFF | TGCAGCGTTGAAAAACGACTAGCGGGAGGGCCCGATGAGCAGTTCTTC
TRBJ2-1 | TRBV5-1 | . | . | CASSLGGVEQFF | TGCGCCAGCAGCTTGGGCGGGGTTGAGCAGTTCTTC
TRBJ1-2 | TRBV5-1 | once | . | CASSFMGATGSGYTF | TGCGCCAGCAGCTTTATGGGAGCTACTGGTAGTGGCTACACCTTC
TRBJ2-5 | TRBV5-1 | . | TRBD1 | CASSGRGQGVETQYF | TGCGCCAGCAGCGGGCGGGGACAGGGGGTAGAGACCCAGTACTTC
TRBJ1-1 | TRBV2 | . | TRBD1 | CAGQVNTEAFF | TGTGCCGGACAGGTGAACACTGAAGCTTTCTTT
TRBJ1-4 | TRBV6-5 | . | TRBD1 | CASSSTGGREKLFF | TGTGCCAGCAGTTCGACAGGGGGAAGGGAAAAACTGTTTTTT
TRBJ1-2 | TRBV5-4 | once | TRBD1 | CASTTRTGGYGYTF | TGTGCCAGCACCACCAGGACAGGGGGATATGGCTACACCTTC
TRBJ2-3 | TRBV5-1 | . | TRBD1 | CASTSQGEQYF | TGCGCCAGCACCTCTCAGGGGGAGCAGTATTTT
TRBJ2-7 | TRBV5-4 | once | TRBD2 | CASSFSGRREYEQYF | TGTGCCAGCAGCTTTTCCGGGAGGAGAGAGTACGAGCAGTACTTC
TRBJ2-1 | TRBV5-4 | . | TRBD1 | CASSLSPDRGRDEQFF | TGTGCCAGCAGCTTGAGTCCGGACAGGGGGCGGGATGAGCAGTTCTTC
TRBJ2-5 | TRBV5-1 | . | TRBD2 | CASSPWTSGGGETQYF | TGCGCCAGCAGCCCCTGGACTAGCGGGGGCGGGGAGACCCAGTACTTC
TRBJ2-1 | TRBV7-9 | . | . | CASSPPGYNEQFF | TGTGCCAGCAGCCCTCCAGGCTACAATGAGCAGTTCTTC
TRBJ2-3 | TRBV14 | . | TRBD2 | CASSQKRERSDTQYF | TGTGCCAGCAGCCAAAAGCGGGAGAGGTCAGATACGCAGTATTTT
TRBJ1-1 | TRBV2 | . | . | CASKLQENTEAFF | TGTGCCAGCAAGCTACAGGAGAACACTGAAGCTTTCTTT
TRBJ2-1 | TRBV27 | . | . | CASPIYNEQFF | TGTGCCAGTCCTATCTACAATGAGCAGTTCTTC
TRBJ2-2 | TRBV30 | . | . | CALPGQVNTGELFF | TGTGCCTTACCGGGACAAGTGAACACCGGGGAGCTGTTTTTT
TRBJ2-1 | TRBV5-1 | once | TRBD1 | CASSLGQGTYNEQFF | TGCGCCAGCAGCTTGGGACAGGGGACCTACAATGAGCAGTTCTTC
TRBJ2-1 | TRBV5-4 | . | . | CASRAGASGNNEQFF | TGTGCCAGCAGGGCGGGGGCTAGCGGAAACAATGAGCAGTTCTTC
TRBJ1-1 | TRBV6-5 | . | TRBD1 | CASSQTRGPNTEAFF | TGTGCCAGCAGTCAGACCAGGGGGCCGAACACTGAAGCTTTCTTT
TRBJ1-1 | TRBV6-5 | once | . | CASSYSRSRAEAFF | TGTGCCAGCAGTTACTCGAGATCCAGGGCTGAAGCTTTCTTT
TRBJ2-7 | TRBV6-5 | . | TRBD1 | CASQPGQGEYEQYF | TGTGCCAGCCAACCGGGACAGGGGGAGTACGAGCAGTACTTC
TRBJ2-5 | TRBV6-1 | . | . | CASSDLARKTQYF | TGTGCCAGCAGCGATCTAGCGAGAAAGACCCAGTACTTC
TRBJ1-1 | TRBV9 | . | . | CASSPSTRGTEAFF | TGTGCCAGCAGTCCGTCGACCCGGGGCACTGAAGCTTTCTTT
TRBJ2-7 | TRBV12-5 | . | TRBD1 | CARTGDRRSYEQYF | TGTGCCCGAACAGGGGACAGGCGTTCCTACGAGCAGTACTTC
TRBJ2-7 | TRBV5-4 | few | TRBD2 | CASSWWVGKREAHEQYF | TGTGCCAGCAGCTGGTGGGTTGGTAAGCGGGAGGCCCACGAGCAGTACTTC